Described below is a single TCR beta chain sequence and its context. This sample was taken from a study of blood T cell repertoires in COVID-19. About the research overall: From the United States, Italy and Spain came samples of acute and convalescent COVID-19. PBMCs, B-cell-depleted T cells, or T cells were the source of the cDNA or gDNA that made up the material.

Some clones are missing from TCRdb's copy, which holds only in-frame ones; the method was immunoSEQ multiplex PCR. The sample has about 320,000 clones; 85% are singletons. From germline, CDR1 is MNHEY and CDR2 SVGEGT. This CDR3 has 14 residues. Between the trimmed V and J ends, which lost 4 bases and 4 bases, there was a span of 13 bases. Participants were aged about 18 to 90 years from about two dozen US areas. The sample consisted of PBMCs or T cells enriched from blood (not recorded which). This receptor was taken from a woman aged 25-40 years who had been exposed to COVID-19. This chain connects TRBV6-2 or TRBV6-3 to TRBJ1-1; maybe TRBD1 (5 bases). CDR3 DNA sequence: TGTGCCAGCAGTTGGGGCAGCCTATCCACTGAAGCTTTCTTT. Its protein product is CASSWGSLSTEAFF.